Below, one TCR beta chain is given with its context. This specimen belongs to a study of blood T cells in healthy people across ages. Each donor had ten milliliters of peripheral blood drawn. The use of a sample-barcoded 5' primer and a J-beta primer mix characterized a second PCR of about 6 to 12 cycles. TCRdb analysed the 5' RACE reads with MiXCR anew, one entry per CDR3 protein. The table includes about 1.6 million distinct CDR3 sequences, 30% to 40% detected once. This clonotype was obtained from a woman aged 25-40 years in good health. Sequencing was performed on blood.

The CDR3 DNA sequence: TGTGCCAGCAGCTTTCCGGGACAATCTTCCGAGCAGTACTTC. Its protein is CASSFPGQSSEQYF. This sequence joins TRBV7-9 and TRBJ2-5; D is perhaps TRBD1 (6 bases). The DNA matches TRBJ2-7 better at its end, which makes the J call doubtful. Looked up from germline, CDR1 is SEHNR and CDR2 is FQNEAQ (reference sequence). The CDR3 totals 14 residues.